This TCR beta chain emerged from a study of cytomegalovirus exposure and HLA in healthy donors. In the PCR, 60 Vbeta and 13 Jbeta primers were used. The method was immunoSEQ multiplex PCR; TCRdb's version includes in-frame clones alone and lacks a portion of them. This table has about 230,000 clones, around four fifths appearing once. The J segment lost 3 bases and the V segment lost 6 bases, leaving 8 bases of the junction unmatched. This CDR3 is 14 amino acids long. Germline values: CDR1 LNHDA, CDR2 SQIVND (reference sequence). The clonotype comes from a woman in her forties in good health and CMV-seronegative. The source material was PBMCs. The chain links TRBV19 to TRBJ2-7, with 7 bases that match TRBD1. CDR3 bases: TGTGCCAGTAGCCTAAACAGGGGTGGCTACGAGCAGTACTTC. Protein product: CASSLNRGGYEQYF. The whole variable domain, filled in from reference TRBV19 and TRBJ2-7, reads DGGITQSPKYLFRKEGQNVTLSCEQNLNHDAMYWYRQDPGQGLRLIYYSQIVNDFQKGDIAEGYSVSREKKESFPLTVTSAQKNPTAFYLCASSLNRGGYEQYFGPGTRLTVT.